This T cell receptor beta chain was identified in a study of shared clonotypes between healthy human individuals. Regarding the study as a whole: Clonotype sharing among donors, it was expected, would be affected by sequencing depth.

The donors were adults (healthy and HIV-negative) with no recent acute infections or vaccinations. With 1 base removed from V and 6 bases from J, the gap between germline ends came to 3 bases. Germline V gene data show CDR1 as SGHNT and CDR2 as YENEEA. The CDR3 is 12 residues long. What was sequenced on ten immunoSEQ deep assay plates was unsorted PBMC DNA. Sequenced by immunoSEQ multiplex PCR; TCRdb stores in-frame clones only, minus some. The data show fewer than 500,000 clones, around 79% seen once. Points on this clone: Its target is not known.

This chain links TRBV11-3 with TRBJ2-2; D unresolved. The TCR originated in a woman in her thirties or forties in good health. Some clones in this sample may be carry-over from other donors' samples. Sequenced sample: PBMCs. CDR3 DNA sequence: TGTGCCAGCAGCTTAGTAGCCGGGGAGCTGTTTTTT. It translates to CASSLVAGELFF.